The 26 T cell receptor beta chains below all came from one sample that was sequenced in a study of blood T cell repertoires in COVID-19. TCRdb's copy holds only in-frame clones and misses some; the assay was immunoSEQ multiplex PCR. The data hold about 39,000 clones, with about 75% observed a single time. The sequenced sample was peripheral blood. These receptors originate from a man in his 70s with active or convalescent COVID-19.

V and J are TRBV9 and TRBJ2-3; a weak D match, TRBD2 (5 bases). Germline V lookup: CDR1 SGDLS, CDR2 YYNGEE. This CDR3 is 15 amino acids long. V lost 3 bases and J 4 bases, leaving 15 bases between the germline ends. CDR3 sequence: CASSATSSTADTQYF. CDR3 bases: TGTGCCAGCAGCGCTACTAGTTCTACTGCAGATACGCAGTATTTT.

This chain connects TRBV5-5 to TRBJ2-2; 8 bases fit TRBD1. Unmatched junction bases numbered 1, after V lost 0 bases and J lost 3 bases. Germline V gene data show CDR1 as SGHKS and CDR2 as YYEKEE (reference sequence). The CDR3 has 15 residues. DNA for the CDR3: TGTGCCAGCAGCTTGGTGACAGGGGACACCGGGGAGCTGTTTTTT. This gives the protein CASSLVTGDTGELFF.

The table lists this clone with a count of one. The rearrangement joins TRBV19 to TRBJ1-2, with D possibly being TRBD1 (5 bases). Germline V lookup: CDR1 LNHDA, CDR2 SQIVND (reference sequence). Trimming stripped 10 bases from V and 6 bases from J, with 18 bases between. This CDR3 contains 13 residues. The CDR3 region has the DNA TGTGCCATCAATAGGGGCGCTGACCATGGCTACACCTTC. Encoded protein: CAINRGADHGYTF. The full variable domain, with the rest looked up from reference TRBV19 and TRBJ1-2, is DGGITQSPKYLFRKEGQNVTLSCEQNLNHDAMYWYRQDPGQGLRLIYYSQIVNDFQKGDIAEGYSVSREKKESFPLTVTSAQKNPTAFYLCAINRGADHGYTFGSGTRLTVV.

This clone was detected only once. V and J are TRBV30 and TRBJ1-2, with a tentative D call TRBD1 (6 bases). The germline V and J ends were trimmed by 3 bases and 4 bases, with 12 bases remaining between them. The CDR3 is made up of 13 amino acids. CDR1 is GTSNPN, CDR2 SVGIG, per germline (reference sequence). CDR3 in amino acids: CAWREQGSYGYTF. The CDR3 DNA follows: TGTGCCTGGAGAGAACAGGGAAGCTATGGCTACACCTTC.

The chain employs TRBV28 and TRBJ2-2; D perhaps matches TRBD2 (6 bases). Germline lookup yields CDR1 MDHEN and CDR2 SYDVKM. The CDR3 totals 14 residues. Trimming cost V 8 bases and J 5 bases, with 15 bases left between them. The DNA for the CDR3 is TGTGCCAGCTCAGTTGGTGGGAGGACCGGGGAGCTGTTTTTT. Translation gives CASSVGGRTGELFF.

This chain joins TRBV19 and TRBJ2-3; D perhaps matches TRBD1 (6 bases). V lost 1 base, J lost 2 bases, and 19 bases lay in between. There are 18 residues in the CDR3. The V gene's germline CDR1 is LNHDA and CDR2 SQIVND (reference sequence). CDR3 in amino acids: CASSIAEWGRPNTDTQYF. The CDR3 nucleotides are TGTGCCAGTAGTATAGCGGAATGGGGGCGGCCGAACACAGATACGCAGTATTTT.

The chain employs TRBV6-2 or TRBV6-3 and TRBJ2-5, with 7 bases aligning to TRBD1. The germline CDR1 and CDR2 sequences are MNHEY and SVGEGT. This CDR3 is 18 amino acids long. V dropped 2 bases and J dropped 3; count of bases not matched to a gene: 15. For the CDR3, the DNA is TGTGCCAGCAGTTACCCCCGTGGGACAGCGGACACAAAAGAGACCCAGTACTTC. This codes for CASSYPRGTADTKETQYF.

This clone appeared a single time. The chain combines TRBV29-1 with TRBJ1-1; 7 positions match TRBD1. V shed 5 bases and J 6 bases; nucleotides not matched to a gene: 9. The CDR3 runs 13 residues. Germline V gives CDR1 SQVTM, CDR2 ANQGSEA. CDR3 bases: TGCAGCGTTAGTTCCAGGGGGGACGCTGAAGCTTTCTTT. This codes for CSVSSRGDAEAFF.

The rearrangement joins TRBV7-9 to TRBJ1-1, with 10 bases that match TRBD1. Germline CDR1 reads SEHNR; CDR2 reads FQNEAQ (reference sequence). The CDR3 has 17 residues. The junction had 13 bases not matched to a gene; V was cut back by 5 bases and J by 4 bases. The CDR3 DNA reads TGTGCCAGCAGCCCTTTAAGTAGGGACAGGGGAGCCACTGAAGCTTTCTTT. Translation gives CASSPLSRDRGATEAFF.

The chain recombines TRBV28 with TRBJ2-7, with D possibly matching TRBD2 (7 bases). V lost 6 bases and J 4 bases, leaving 16 bases between the germline ends. CDR1 and CDR2 (germline): MDHEN, SYDVKM. This CDR3 has 14 residues. CDR3 loop: CASSNPGGGYEQYF. The CDR3 DNA sequence: TGTGCCAGCAGCAACCCGGGGGGCGGATACGAGCAGTACTTC. The complete variable domain, with remaining parts taken from reference TRBV28 and TRBJ2-7, reads DVKVTQSSRYLVKRTGEKVFLECVQDMDHENMFWYRQDPGLGLRLIYFSYDVKMKEKGDIPEGYSVSREKKERFSLILESASTNQTSMYLCASSNPGGGYEQYFGPGTRLTVT.

The V and J genes are TRBV2 and TRBJ2-7; tentative D call: TRBD1 (5 bases). This CDR3 region has 15 residues. The V gene lost 4 bases and the J gene lost 0 bases, with 13 bases spanning the gap. CDR1 and CDR2 (germline): SNHLY, FYNNEI. In nucleotides, the CDR3 is TGTGCCAGCAGTGGAAGGACACAGAGCTCCTACGAGCAGTACTTC. This encodes CASSGRTQSSYEQYF.

This clone has just a few counts. The gene calls are TRBV14 and TRBJ1-4; D possibly corresponds to TRBD1 (6 bases). The CDR3 runs to 13 residues. V was cut by 3 bases and J by 5 bases, with 7 bases left in between. Germline CDR1 is SGHDN and CDR2 is FVKESK. This chain's CDR3 is CASSQGANEKLFF. The CDR3 DNA is TGTGCCAGCAGCCAGGGGGCCAATGAAAAACTGTTTTTT.

This sequence joins TRBV30 and TRBJ1-2; D is uncertain. This CDR3 has 12 residues. Trimming shortened V by 0 bases and J by 2 bases, and 4 bases separated the two germline ends. Germline V lookup: CDR1 GTSNPN, CDR2 SVGIG (reference sequence). CDR3 bases: TGTGCCTGGAGTGTACTCAACTATGGCTACACCTTC. Protein product: CAWSVLNYGYTF.

This clone was seen only once. The chain employs TRBV28 and TRBJ1-2; D gene unclear. Germline loops: CDR1 MDHEN, CDR2 SYDVKM. The CDR3 is 13 residues long. V was shortened by 7 bases and J by 3 bases, with 12 bases between the two germline ends. Written as DNA, the CDR3 is TGTGCCAGCACAGACACTCCTTACTATGGCTACACCTTC. Translated: CASTDTPYYGYTF.

The J gene is TRBJ2-1, the V gene TRBV6-5, with 11 bases lining up with TRBD1. There are 15 residues in the CDR3. V lost 0 bases, J lost 7 bases, and 2 bases stayed unmatched. Germline V lookup: CDR1 MNHEY, CDR2 SVGAGI. CDR3 protein: CASSYSGTGGNEQFF. The CDR3 DNA reads TGTGCCAGCAGTTACTCGGGGACAGGGGGAAATGAGCAGTTCTTC.

The V gene is TRBV4-1, the J gene TRBJ2-3; 10 nucleotides agree with TRBD2. The V segment lost 6 bases and the J segment 9 bases; nucleotides outside the gene matches: 6. This CDR3 spans 13 amino acids. Germline V lookup: CDR1 MGHRA, CDR2 YSYEKL. The chain's CDR3 is CASSIPGLATQYF. CDR3 bases: TGCGCCAGCAGTATACCGGGACTAGCGACGCAGTATTTT.

This chain uses TRBV4-1 with TRBJ2-5; TRBD1 aligns across 7 bases. Germline CDR1 MGHRA, CDR2 YSYEKL. The ends lost 0 bases at V and 3 bases at J; junction bases unmatched: 7. CDR3 size: 16 residues. CDR3 residues: CASSQEGDRRKETQYF. CDR3 nucleotides: TGCGCCAGCAGCCAAGAGGGGGACAGAAGAAAAGAGACCCAGTACTTC.

Regarding this clone: At one boundary the junction diverges from the germline segment, which might be a read error. V and J are TRBV7-3 and TRBJ2-1, with 11 bases matching TRBD2. Per the germline V gene, CDR1 is SGHTA and CDR2 is FQGTGA. The CDR3 runs to 15 residues. CDR3 region: CASSLNSGGVNEQFF. For the CDR3, the DNA is TGTGCCAGCAGTTTAAATAGCGGGGGGGTTAATGAGCAGTTCTTC. The full variable domain, its missing parts supplied by reference TRBV7-3 and TRBJ2-1, is GAGVSQTPSNKVTEKGKYVELRCDPISGHTALYWYRQSLGQGPEFLIYFQGTGAADDSGLPNDRFFAVRPEGSVSTLKIQRTERGDSAVYLCASSLNSGGVNEQFFGPGTRLTVL.

This sequence joins TRBV25-1 and TRBJ2-5; tentatively, D is TRBD2 (6 bases). The CDR3 runs 14 residues. The V and J ends lost 8 bases and 1 base respectively, with 14 bases between them. Germline CDR1 reads MGHDK; CDR2 reads SYGVNS. In DNA, the CDR3 is TGTGCCAGCGGATACGCGGGGCCCCAAGAGACCCAGTACTTC. Its translation: CASGYAGPQETQYF.

V gene TRBV28 combines with J gene TRBJ1-6; D unclear. The germline V gene has CDR1 MDHEN and CDR2 SYDVKM. The CDR3 covers 16 residues. The V and J ends lost 6 bases and 0 bases respectively, with 12 bases between them. The CDR3 protein is CASSLDGSSYNSPLHF. The CDR3 DNA reads TGTGCCAGCAGCCTCGACGGGAGCTCCTATAATTCACCCCTCCACTTT. Looking up the rest from reference TRBV28 and TRBJ1-6 gives the full variable domain: DVKVTQSSRYLVKRTGEKVFLECVQDMDHENMFWYRQDPGLGLRLIYFSYDVKMKEKGDIPEGYSVSREKKERFSLILESASTNQTSMYLCASSLDGSSYNSPLHFGNGTRLTVT.

The chain joins TRBV28 to TRBJ1-1; possible D gene TRBD1, 5 bases. CDR3 size: 18 residues. Germline V gene sequence: CDR1 MDHEN, CDR2 SYDVKM. The ends were cut back, 2 bases at V and 0 bases at J, with 19 bases in the middle. The CDR3 nucleotides are TGTGCCAGCAGTTTAGATAGATTTTCCGGGACTGTGAACACTGAAGCTTTCTTT. Protein: CASSLDRFSGTVNTEAFF.

V gene TRBV30 combines with J gene TRBJ2-6; D possibly corresponds to TRBD1 (5 bases). This CDR3 is built from 14 residues. V was cut by 4 bases and J by 0 bases, with 7 bases left in between. In germline, CDR1 is GTSNPN, CDR2 SVGIG (reference sequence). The CDR3 is CAWKGFSGANVLTF. CDR3 sequence (DNA): TGTGCCTGGAAGGGGTTCTCTGGGGCCAACGTCCTGACTTTC.

V usage is TRBV10-2 and J usage is TRBJ1-2; 8 bases agree with TRBD1. The V gene's germline CDR1 is WSHSY and CDR2 SAAADI. J lost 6 bases, V lost 2 bases, and 5 bases had no gene match. The CDR3 covers 14 residues. In DNA form, the CDR3 reads TGCGCCAGCAGTGAGACTAGGACAGGGAATGGCTACACCTTC. Protein: CASSETRTGNGYTF.

The chain recombines TRBV19 with TRBJ1-6, with unresolved D. The germline CDR1 and CDR2 sequences are LNHDA and SQIVND (reference sequence). This CDR3 has 17 residues. Trimming removed 6 bases from V and 0 bases from J, with 15 bases in between. CDR3 sequence reads: CASRRRTESSYNSPLHF. CDR3 bases: TGTGCCAGTAGGAGGAGGACGGAGAGCTCCTATAATTCACCCCTCCACTTT.

The J gene is TRBJ1-3, the V gene TRBV6-6; weak D call: TRBD1 (6 bases). CDR1 MNHNY and CDR2 SVGAGI come from the germline V gene (reference sequence). The CDR3 is 15 residues long. Trimming took 3 bases from V and 4 from J, leaving 13 bases between them. In DNA form, the CDR3 reads TGTGCCAGCAGTTATAGCAGGGGAAGAGGAAACACCATATATTTT. Translation: CASSYSRGRGNTIYF.

The chain has TRBV29-1 and TRBJ1-1; D ambiguous. Trimming took 0 bases from V and 8 from J, leaving 16 bases between them. Germline loops: CDR1 SQVTM, CDR2 ANQGSEA. The CDR3 is 14 residues long. The CDR3 coding sequence is TGCAGCGTTGAAGATTCGTCTCGAACAGAAGAAGCTTTCTTT. Its protein is CSVEDSSRTEEAFF. Full variable domain (missing parts from reference TRBV29-1 and TRBJ1-1): SAVISQKPSRDICQRGTSLTIQCQVDSQVTMMFWYRQQPGQSLTLIATANQGSEATYESGFVIDKFPISRPNLTFSTLTVSNMSPEDSSIYLCSVEDSSRTEEAFFGQGTRLTVV.